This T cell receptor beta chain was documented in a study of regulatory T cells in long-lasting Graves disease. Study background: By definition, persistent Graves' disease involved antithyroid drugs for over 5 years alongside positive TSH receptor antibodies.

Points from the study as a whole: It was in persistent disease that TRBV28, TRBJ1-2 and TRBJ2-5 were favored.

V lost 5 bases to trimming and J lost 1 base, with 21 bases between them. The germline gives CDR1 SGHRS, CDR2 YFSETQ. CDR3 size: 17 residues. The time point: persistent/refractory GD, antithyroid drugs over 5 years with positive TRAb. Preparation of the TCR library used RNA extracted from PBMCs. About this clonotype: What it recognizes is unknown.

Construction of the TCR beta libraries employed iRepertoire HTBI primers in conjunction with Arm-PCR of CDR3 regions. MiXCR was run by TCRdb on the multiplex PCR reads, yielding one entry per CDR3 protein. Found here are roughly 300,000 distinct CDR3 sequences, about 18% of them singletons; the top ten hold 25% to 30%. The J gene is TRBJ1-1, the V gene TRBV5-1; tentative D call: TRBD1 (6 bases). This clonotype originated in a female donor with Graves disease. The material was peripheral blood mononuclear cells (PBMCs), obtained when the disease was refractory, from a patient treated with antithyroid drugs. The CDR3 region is CASRWGGARGTNTEAFF. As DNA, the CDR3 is TGCGCCAGCAGATGGGGGGGGGCCAGAGGTACGAACACTGAAGCTTTCTTT.